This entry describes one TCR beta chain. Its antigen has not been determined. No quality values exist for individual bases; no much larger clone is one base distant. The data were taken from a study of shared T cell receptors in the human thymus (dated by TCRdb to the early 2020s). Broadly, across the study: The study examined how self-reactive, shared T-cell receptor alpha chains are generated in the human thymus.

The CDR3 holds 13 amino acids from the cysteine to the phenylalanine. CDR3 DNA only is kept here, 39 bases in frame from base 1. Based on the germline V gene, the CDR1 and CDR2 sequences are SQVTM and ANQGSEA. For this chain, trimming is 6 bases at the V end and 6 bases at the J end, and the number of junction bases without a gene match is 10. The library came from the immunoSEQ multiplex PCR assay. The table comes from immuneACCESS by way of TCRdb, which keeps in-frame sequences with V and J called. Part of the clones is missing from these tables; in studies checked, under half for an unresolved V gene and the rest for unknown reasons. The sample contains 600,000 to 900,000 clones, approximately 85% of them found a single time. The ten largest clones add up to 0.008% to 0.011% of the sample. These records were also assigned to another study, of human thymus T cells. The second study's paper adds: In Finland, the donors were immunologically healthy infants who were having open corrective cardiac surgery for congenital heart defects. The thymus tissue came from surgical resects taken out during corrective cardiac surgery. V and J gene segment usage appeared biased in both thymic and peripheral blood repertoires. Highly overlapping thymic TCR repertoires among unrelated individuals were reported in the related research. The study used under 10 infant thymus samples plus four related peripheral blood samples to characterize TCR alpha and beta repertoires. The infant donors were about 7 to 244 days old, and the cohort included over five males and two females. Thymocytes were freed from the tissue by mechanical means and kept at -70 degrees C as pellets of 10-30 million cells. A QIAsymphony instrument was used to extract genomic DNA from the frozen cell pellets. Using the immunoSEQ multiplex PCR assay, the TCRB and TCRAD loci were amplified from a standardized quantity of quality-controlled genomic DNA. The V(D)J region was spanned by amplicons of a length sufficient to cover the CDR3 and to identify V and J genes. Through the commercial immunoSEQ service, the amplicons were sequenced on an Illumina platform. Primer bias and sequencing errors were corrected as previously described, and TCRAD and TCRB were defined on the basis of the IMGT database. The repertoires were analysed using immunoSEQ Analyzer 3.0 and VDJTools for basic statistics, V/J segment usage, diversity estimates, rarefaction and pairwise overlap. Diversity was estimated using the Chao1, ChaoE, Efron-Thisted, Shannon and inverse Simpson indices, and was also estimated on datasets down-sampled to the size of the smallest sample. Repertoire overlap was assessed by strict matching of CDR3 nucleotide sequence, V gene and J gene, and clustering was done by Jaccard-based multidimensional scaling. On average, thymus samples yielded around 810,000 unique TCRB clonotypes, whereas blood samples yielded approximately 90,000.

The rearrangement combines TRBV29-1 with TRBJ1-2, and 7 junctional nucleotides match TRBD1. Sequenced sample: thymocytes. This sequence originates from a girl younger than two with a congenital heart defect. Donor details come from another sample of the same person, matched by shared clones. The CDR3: CSVRQGSLHGYTF. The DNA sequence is TGCAGCGTGCGACAGGGATCTCTACATGGCTACACCTTC.